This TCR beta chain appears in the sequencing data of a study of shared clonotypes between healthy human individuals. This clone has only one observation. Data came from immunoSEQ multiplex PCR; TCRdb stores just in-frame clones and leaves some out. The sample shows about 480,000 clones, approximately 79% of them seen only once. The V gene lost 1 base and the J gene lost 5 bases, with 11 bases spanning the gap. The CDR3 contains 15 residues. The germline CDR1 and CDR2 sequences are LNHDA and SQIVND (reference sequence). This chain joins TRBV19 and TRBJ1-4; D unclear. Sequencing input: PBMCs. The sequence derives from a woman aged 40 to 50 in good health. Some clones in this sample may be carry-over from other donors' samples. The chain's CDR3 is CASSIGVSGNEKLFF. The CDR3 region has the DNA TGTGCCAGTAGTATAGGGGTTTCAGGCAATGAAAAACTGTTTTTT.